This TCR beta chain was profiled in a study of blood T cell repertoires in COVID-19. For the study at large: The origin of the acute and convalescent COVID-19 samples was the United States, Italy and Spain. PBMCs, B-cell-depleted T cells, or T cells provided the cDNA or gDNA that made up the material.

Losses at the gene ends were 4 bases for V and 2 bases for J; bases not matched to a gene: 5. This CDR3 contains 15 residues. Looked up from germline, CDR1 is SGHDT and CDR2 is YYEEEE. In the source study's methods: Researchers report that nucleated cell counts were estimated from reference gene primer amplification. Measured with immunoSEQ multiplex PCR; TCRdb has only the in-frame clones, and not every one. The D gene and trimming were derived from the DNA, and the V and J assignments and clone size from that table. The sample carries around 300,000 clones, approximately 90% recorded once. The chain couples TRBV5-6 to TRBJ2-1, with 8 bases fitting TRBD1. The sequencing sample was made of peripheral blood. The clonotype originates from a man between 18 and 29 years old with active or convalescent COVID-19. The CDR3 nucleotides are TGTGCCAGCAGCCTTCGGACAGGGACCTACAATGAGCAGTTCTTC. Amino acids: CASSLRTGTYNEQFF. The entire variable domain, with the rest obtained from reference TRBV5-6 and TRBJ2-1, is as follows: DAGVTQSPTHLIKTRGQQVTLRCSPKSGHDTVSWYQQALGQGPQFIFQYYEEEERQRGNFPDRFSGHQFPNYSSELNVNALLLGDSALYLCASSLRTGTYNEQFFGPGTRLTVL.